The present entry profiles one T cell receptor (beta chain) with its context. Its specificity is not known. Trimming removed 3 bases at V and 1 base at J, with 7 bases between. The CDR3 loop spans 13 amino acids. Germline values: CDR1 SGHRS, CDR2 YFSETQ. The data were obtained in a study of cytomegalovirus exposure and HLA in healthy donors. The study, taken as a whole, reports: Subsequent analysis found a tendency for first-cohort TCR clusters to co-occur within the 120 or so validation repertoires. For cytomegalovirus status, the classifier reportedly gave diagnoses with high specificity and sensitivity.

Sequenced by immunoSEQ multiplex PCR; TCRdb stores in-frame clones only, minus some. The data contain roughly 150,000 clones, roughly 80% of them singletons. V usage is TRBV5-1 and J usage is TRBJ1-2; possible D gene TRBD1, 5 bases. The sequenced material came from PBMCs. The receptor's source is a man aged 30 to 45 in good health and CMV-seropositive. The CDR3 nucleotides read TGCGCCAGCAGCTCACAGGTTAACTATGGCTACACCTTC. This sequence encodes CASSSQVNYGYTF.